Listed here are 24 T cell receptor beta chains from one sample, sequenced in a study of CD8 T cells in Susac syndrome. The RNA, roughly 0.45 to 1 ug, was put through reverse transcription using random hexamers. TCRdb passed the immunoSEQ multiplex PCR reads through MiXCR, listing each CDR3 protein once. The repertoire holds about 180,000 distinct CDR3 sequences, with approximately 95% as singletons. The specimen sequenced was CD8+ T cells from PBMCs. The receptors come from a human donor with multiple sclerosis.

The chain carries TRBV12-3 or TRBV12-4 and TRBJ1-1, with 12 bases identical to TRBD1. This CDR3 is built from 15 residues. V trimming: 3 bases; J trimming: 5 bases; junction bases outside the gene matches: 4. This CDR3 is CASSFRGQGATEAFF. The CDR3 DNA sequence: TGTGCCAGCAGTTTCAGGGGACAGGGGGCAACTGAAGCTTTCTTT.

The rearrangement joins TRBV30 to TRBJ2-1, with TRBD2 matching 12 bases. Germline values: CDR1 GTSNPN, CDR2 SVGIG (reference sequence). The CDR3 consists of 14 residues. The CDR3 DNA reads TGTGCTTCTAGCGGGAGGGCCATGGTGCATGAGCAGTTCTTC. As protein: CASSGRAMVHEQFF.

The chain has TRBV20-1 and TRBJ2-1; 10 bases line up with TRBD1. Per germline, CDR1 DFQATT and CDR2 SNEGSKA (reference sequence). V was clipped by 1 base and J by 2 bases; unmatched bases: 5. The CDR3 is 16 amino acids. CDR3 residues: CSARGRTGGTYNEQFF. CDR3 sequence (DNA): TGCAGTGCTAGAGGGCGGACAGGGGGGACCTACAATGAGCAGTTCTTC.

The CDR3 nucleotides are TGCAGCGTTGTACCCGACAAGCTGGGCTATGGCTACACCTTC. It translates to CSVVPDKLGYGYTF. V usage is TRBV29-1 and J usage is TRBJ1-2; D remains ambiguous. Germline values: CDR1 SQVTM, CDR2 ANQGSEA. The ends were cut back, 4 bases at V and 4 bases at J, with 16 bases in the middle. There are 14 residues in the CDR3.

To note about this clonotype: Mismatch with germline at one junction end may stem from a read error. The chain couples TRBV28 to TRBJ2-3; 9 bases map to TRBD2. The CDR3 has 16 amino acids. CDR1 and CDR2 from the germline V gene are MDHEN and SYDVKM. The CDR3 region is CASTHPTSGSTDTQYF. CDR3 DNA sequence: TGTGCCAGCACCCATCCGACTAGCGGAAGCACTGATACGCAGTATTTT. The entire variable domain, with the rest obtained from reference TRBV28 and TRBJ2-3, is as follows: DVKVTQSSRYLVKRTGEKVFLECVQDMDHENMFWYRQDPGLGLRLIYFSYDVKMKEKGDIPEGYSVSREKKERFSLILESASTNQTSMYLCASTHPTSGSTDTQYFGPGTRLTVL.

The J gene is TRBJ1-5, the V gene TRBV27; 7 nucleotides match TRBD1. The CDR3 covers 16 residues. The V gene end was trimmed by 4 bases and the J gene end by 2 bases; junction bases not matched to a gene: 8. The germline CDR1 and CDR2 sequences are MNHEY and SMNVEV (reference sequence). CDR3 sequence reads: CASSSDRDGGNQPQHF. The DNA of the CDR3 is TGTGCCAGCAGTTCCGACAGGGACGGTGGCAATCAGCCCCAGCATTTT.

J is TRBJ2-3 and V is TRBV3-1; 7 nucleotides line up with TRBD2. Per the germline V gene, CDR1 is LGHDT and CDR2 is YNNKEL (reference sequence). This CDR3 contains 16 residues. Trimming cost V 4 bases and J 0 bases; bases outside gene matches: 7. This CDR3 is CASSPRPGLSTDTQYF. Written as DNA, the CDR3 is TGTGCCAGCAGCCCAAGGCCGGGACTAAGCACAGATACGCAGTATTTT.

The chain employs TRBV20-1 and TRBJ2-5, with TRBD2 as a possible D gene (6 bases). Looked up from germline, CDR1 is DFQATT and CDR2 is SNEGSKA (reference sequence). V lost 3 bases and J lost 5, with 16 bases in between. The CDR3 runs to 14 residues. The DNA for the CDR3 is TGCAGTGCTAGTTCGGACTATTCACCTGAGACCCAGTACTTC. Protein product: CSASSDYSPETQYF.

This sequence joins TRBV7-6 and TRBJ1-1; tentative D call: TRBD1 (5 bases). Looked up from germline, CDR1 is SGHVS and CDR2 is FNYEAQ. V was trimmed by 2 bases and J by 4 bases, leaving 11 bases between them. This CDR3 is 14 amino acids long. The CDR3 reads CASSLLVGGTEAFF. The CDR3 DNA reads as TGTGCCAGCAGCTTACTAGTGGGGGGCACTGAAGCTTTCTTT.

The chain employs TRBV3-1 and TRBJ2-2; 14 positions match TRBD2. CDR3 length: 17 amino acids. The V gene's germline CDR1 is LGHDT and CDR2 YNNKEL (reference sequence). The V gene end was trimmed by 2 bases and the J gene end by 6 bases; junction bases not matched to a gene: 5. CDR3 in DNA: TGTGCCAGCAGCCAACGACTAGCGGGGGGGCCGGCCGGGGAGCTGTTTTTT. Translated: CASSQRLAGGPAGELFF.

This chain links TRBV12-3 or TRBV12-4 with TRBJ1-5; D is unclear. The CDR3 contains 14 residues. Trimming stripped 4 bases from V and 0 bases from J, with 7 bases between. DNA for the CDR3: TGTGCCAGCAGTTATTGGCTTAGCAATCAGCCCCAGCATTTT. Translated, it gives CASSYWLSNQPQHF.

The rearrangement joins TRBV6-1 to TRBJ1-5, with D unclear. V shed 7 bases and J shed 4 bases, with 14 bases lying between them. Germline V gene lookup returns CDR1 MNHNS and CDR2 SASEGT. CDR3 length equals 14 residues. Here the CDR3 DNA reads TGTGCCAGCACCGGCCATGTAGGAAATCAGCCCCAGCATTTT. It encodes CASTGHVGNQPQHF.

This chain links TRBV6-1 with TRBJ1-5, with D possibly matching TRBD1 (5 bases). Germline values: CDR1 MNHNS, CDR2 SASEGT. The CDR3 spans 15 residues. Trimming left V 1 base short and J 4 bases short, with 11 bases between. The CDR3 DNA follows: TGTGCCAGCAGTGAAGACAGGTTGACGAATCAGCCCCAGCATTTT. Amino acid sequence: CASSEDRLTNQPQHF.

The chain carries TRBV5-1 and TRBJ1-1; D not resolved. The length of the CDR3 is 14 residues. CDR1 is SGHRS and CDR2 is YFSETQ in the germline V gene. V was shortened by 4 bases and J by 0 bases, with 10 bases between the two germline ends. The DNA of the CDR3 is TGCGCCAGCAGCCTTACTGTTATGAACACTGAAGCTTTCTTT. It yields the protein CASSLTVMNTEAFF.

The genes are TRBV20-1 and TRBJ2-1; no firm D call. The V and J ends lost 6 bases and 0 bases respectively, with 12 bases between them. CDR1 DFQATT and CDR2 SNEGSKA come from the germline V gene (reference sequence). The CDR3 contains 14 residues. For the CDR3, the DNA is TGCAGTGCCACAGCCCCGGACTCCTACAATGAGCAGTTCTTC. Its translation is CSATAPDSYNEQFF.

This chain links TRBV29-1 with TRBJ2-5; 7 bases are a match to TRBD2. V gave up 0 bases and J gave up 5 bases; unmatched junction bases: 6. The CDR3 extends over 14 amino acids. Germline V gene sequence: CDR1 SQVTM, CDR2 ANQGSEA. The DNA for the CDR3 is TGCAGCGTTGAAGATCATAGGGGAGGGGAGACCCAGTACTTC. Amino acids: CSVEDHRGGETQYF.

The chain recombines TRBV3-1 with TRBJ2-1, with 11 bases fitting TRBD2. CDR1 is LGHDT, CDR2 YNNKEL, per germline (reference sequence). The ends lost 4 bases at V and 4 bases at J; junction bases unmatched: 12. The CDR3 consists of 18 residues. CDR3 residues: CASSPLLAGAPGYNEQFF. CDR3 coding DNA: TGTGCCAGCAGCCCTCTACTAGCGGGGGCGCCGGGGTACAATGAGCAGTTCTTC.

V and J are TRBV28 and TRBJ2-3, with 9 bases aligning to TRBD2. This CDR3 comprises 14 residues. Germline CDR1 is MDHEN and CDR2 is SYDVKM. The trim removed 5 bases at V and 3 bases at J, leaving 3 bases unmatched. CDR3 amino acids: CASSVAGETDTQYF. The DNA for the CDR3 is TGTGCCAGCAGTGTAGCGGGAGAGACAGATACGCAGTATTTT.

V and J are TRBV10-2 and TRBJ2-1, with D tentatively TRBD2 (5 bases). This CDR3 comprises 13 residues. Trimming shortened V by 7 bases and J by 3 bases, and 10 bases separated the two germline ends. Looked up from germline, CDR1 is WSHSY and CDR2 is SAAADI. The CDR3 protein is CASNGDGYNEQFF. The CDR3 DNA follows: TGCGCCAGCAACGGGGATGGCTACAATGAGCAGTTCTTC.

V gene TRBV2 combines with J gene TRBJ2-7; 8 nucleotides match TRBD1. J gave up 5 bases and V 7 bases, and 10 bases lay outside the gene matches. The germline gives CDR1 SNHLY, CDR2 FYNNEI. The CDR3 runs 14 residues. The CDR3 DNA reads TGTGCCAGCATCTTAGGCCCGGACAGGGACGAGCAGTACTTC. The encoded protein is CASILGPDRDEQYF. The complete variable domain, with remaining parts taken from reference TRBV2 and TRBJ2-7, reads EPEVTQTPSHQVTQMGQEVILRCVPISNHLYFYWYRQILGQKVEFLVSFYNNEISEKSEIFDDQFSVERPDGSNFTLKIRSTKLEDSAMYFCASILGPDRDEQYFGPGTRLTVT.

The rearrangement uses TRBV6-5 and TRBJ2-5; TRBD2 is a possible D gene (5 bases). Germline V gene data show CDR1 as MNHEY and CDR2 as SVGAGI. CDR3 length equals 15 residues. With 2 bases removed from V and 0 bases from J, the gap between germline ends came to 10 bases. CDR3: CASSYVYGDQETQYF. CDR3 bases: TGTGCCAGCAGTTACGTCTACGGGGACCAAGAGACCCAGTACTTC.

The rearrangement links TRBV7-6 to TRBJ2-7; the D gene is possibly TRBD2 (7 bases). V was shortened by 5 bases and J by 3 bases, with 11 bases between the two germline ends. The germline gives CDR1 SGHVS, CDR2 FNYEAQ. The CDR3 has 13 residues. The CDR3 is CASSQRGGYEQYF. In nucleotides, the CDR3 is TGTGCCAGCAGCCAGAGGGGGGGCTACGAGCAGTACTTC.

CDR3 DNA: TGCGCCAGCAGCTTCGCCCCTGGGACTGAAGCTTTCTTT. Translated: CASSFAPGTEAFF. This chain links TRBV5-1 with TRBJ1-1, with D uncertain. This CDR3 has 13 residues. The V end lost 2 bases, the J end lost 5 bases, and 10 bases lay between the germline ends. Germline V gene data show CDR1 as SGHRS and CDR2 as YFSETQ.

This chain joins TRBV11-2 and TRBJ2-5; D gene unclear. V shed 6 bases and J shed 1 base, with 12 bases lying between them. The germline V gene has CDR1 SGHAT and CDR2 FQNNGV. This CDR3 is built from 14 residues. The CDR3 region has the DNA TGTGCCAGCAGTTTGGGCGCAGGCCAAGAGACCCAGTACTTC. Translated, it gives CASSLGAGQETQYF. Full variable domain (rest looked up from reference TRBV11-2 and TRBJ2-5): EAGVAQSPRYKIIEKRQSVAFWCNPISGHATLYWYQQILGQGPKLLIQFQNNGVVDDSQLPKDRFSAERLKGVDSTLKIQPAKLEDSAVYLCASSLGAGQETQYFGPGTRLLVL.